This passage covers 29 T cell receptor beta chains from one sample sequenced in a study of shared clonotypes between healthy human individuals. Assay used: immunoSEQ multiplex PCR; TCRdb lists only in-frame clones, some missing. The sample has more than 2,000,000 clones; approximately 92% are singletons. Sequences were obtained from naive CD4+ T cells sorted from blood. The subset here: CD45RA+ positively selected. These receptors were collected from a man younger than 35 in good health.

This clone has a single count. Other DNA sequences in the same sample also yield this CDR3. The chain uses TRBV6-5 and TRBJ2-7, with 13 bases identical to TRBD2. V shed 0 bases and J 2 bases; nucleotides not matched to a gene: 1. Germline loops: CDR1 MNHEY, CDR2 SVGAGI. This CDR3 region has 16 residues. CDR3 in DNA: TGTGCCAGCAGTTACTCCGGGACTAGCGGGACCTACGAGCAGTACTTC. Translating it yields CASSYSGTSGTYEQYF.

The rearrangement links TRBV19 to TRBJ2-7; D is perhaps TRBD1 (5 bases). V was clipped by 4 bases and J by 4 bases, with 17 bases between them. This CDR3 comprises 15 residues. Germline loops: CDR1 LNHDA, CDR2 SQIVND (reference sequence). Written as DNA, the CDR3 is TGTGCCAGTAGTACGTCAGGCACCGGACAATACGAGCAGTACTTC. Amino acids: CASSTSGTGQYEQYF.

This clone was detected a few times. The CDR3 DNA is TGTGCCAGCAGCCGAGGACCGGGACCTGAAGCTTTCTTT. Translating it yields CASSRGPGPEAFF. The chain is built from TRBV14 and TRBJ1-1; possibly TRBD1 for D (5 bases). The CDR3 sequence is 13 residues long. Germline CDR1 SGHDN, CDR2 FVKESK. V was clipped by 4 bases and J by 6 bases, with 12 bases between them.

This rearrangement joins TRBV5-1 to TRBJ2-3, with TRBD1 identical over 8 bases. V trimming: 3 bases; J trimming: 3 bases; junction bases outside the gene matches: 6. Germline V lookup: CDR1 SGHRS, CDR2 YFSETQ. The CDR3 is 15 amino acids. CDR3 bases: TGCGCCAGCAGCTACCCGACAGGGGAAACAGATACGCAGTATTTT. It translates to CASSYPTGETDTQYF.

Concerning this clone itself: Other DNA sequences in this specimen translate into the identical CDR3. The rearrangement joins TRBV19 to TRBJ2-2, with 11 bases that match TRBD1. V lost 6 bases and J lost 4; bases outside the gene matches: 4. CDR1 and CDR2 from the germline V gene are LNHDA and SQIVND (reference sequence). The CDR3 covers 15 residues. CDR3 coding DNA: TGTGCCAGTAGCCCGGGACAGGGGGGCACCGGGGAGCTGTTTTTT. It is translated as CASSPGQGGTGELFF.

The CDR3 DNA is TGTGCCAGCTCACCCCCCGCCCAAGCGGGAACCCCTTACTTC. It is translated as CASSPPAQAGTPYF. The chain joins TRBV18 to TRBJ2-7; the match to TRBD2 covers 7 bases. This CDR3 is built from 14 residues. J was trimmed by 13 bases and V by 3 bases; bases with no gene match: 15. Germline loops: CDR1 KGHSH, CDR2 LQKENI.

The chain is built from TRBV5-4 and TRBJ2-7, with 11 bases aligning to TRBD2. J was trimmed by 3 bases and V by 2 bases; bases with no gene match: 10. This CDR3 spans 17 amino acids. The germline V gene encodes CDR1 SGHNT and CDR2 YYREEE (reference sequence). CDR3 DNA: TGTGCCAGCAGCTTTGTCCTGGGTAGCGGGGGGGACTACGAGCAGTACTTC. Amino acids: CASSFVLGSGGDYEQYF.

This chain links TRBV29-1 with TRBJ1-2; no clear D. Trimming took off 4 bases at V and 4 bases at J, with 13 bases between the two ends. The germline CDR1 and CDR2 sequences are SQVTM and ANQGSEA. There are 13 residues in the CDR3. In nucleotides, the CDR3 is TGCAGCGTTGCGGACCGAGCTAGCTATGGCTACACCTTC. Its protein product is CSVADRASYGYTF.

This chain joins TRBV14 and TRBJ2-3, with TRBD1 as a possible D gene (6 bases). This CDR3 region has 14 residues. Trimming took 4 bases from V and 1 from J, leaving 9 bases between them. Germline CDR1 SGHDN, CDR2 FVKESK. The CDR3 nucleotides read TGTGCCAGCAGCCGGGCAGGGGGCACAGATACGCAGTATTTT. Its translation: CASSRAGGTDTQYF. Full variable domain (rest looked up from reference TRBV14 and TRBJ2-3): EAGVTQFPSHSVIEKGQTVTLRCDPISGHDNLYWYRRVMGKEIKFLLHFVKESKQDESGMPNNRFLAERTGGTYSTLKVQPAELEDSGVYFCASSRAGGTDTQYFGPGTRLTVL.

The V gene is TRBV4-1, the J gene TRBJ2-6; D is uncertain. V lost 3 bases, J lost 0 bases, and 18 bases lay in between. Per germline, CDR1 MGHRA and CDR2 YSYEKL. The CDR3 consists of 19 residues. CDR3 sequence reads: CASSHQVVQVDSGANVLTF. In DNA form, the CDR3 reads TGCGCCAGCAGCCACCAAGTCGTCCAGGTCGACTCTGGGGCCAACGTCCTGACTTTC.

The chain has TRBV28 and TRBJ2-3; possible D gene TRBD1, 6 bases. The germline V gene has CDR1 MDHEN and CDR2 SYDVKM. This CDR3 has 14 residues. The ends were cut back, 5 bases at V and 3 bases at J, with 12 bases in the middle. The CDR3 reads CASSERGMTDTQYF. CDR3 sequence (DNA): TGTGCCAGCAGTGAGAGGGGGATGACAGATACGCAGTATTTT.

Turning to this clone: Other DNA sequences of this sample code for an identical CDR3. This chain connects TRBV7-9 to TRBJ2-2; unclear D gene. This CDR3 spans 12 amino acids. Germline CDR1 is SEHNR and CDR2 is FQNEAQ (reference sequence). Trimming cost V 2 bases and J 6 bases, with 4 bases left between them. In DNA, the CDR3 is TGTGCCAGCAGCTTATCCTCCGGGGAGCTGTTTTTT. Protein sequence: CASSLSSGELFF.

J is TRBJ1-1 and V is TRBV19, with D perhaps TRBD1 (5 bases). CDR3 length: 15 amino acids. Germline V gives CDR1 LNHDA, CDR2 SQIVND (reference sequence). The V end lost 6 bases, the J end lost 1 base, and 15 bases lay between the germline ends. The CDR3 DNA follows: TGTGCCAGTAGCCTAAACGGGGCAGCGAACACTGAAGCTTTCTTT. Translating gives CASSLNGAANTEAFF.

The gene calls are TRBV18 and TRBJ2-3; unclear D gene. V was cut by 5 bases and J by 3 bases, with 12 bases left in between. The CDR3 has 14 residues. Germline CDR1 and CDR2: KGHSH and LQKENI. DNA for the CDR3: TGTGCCAGCTCAGACTCATTTGGAACAGATACGCAGTATTTT. The encoded protein is CASSDSFGTDTQYF.

The chain couples TRBV9 to TRBJ2-5, with D uncertain. Trimming cost V 4 bases and J 0 bases, with 10 bases left between them. The CDR3 is made up of 14 amino acids. Germline V gene data show CDR1 as SGDLS and CDR2 as YYNGEE. CDR3 DNA sequence: TGTGCCAGCAGCCCTCCGGTCCACCAAGAGACCCAGTACTTC. Its translation is CASSPPVHQETQYF.

This sequence joins TRBV5-4 and TRBJ2-5; 7 bases align to TRBD2. Germline lookup yields CDR1 SGHNT and CDR2 YYREEE (reference sequence). The CDR3 sequence is 14 residues long. V was pared by 4 bases and J by 0 bases, with 3 bases of the junction left unmatched. The CDR3 loop reads CASSRTSDQETQYF. CDR3 bases: TGTGCCAGCAGCAGAACTAGCGACCAAGAGACCCAGTACTTC.

The gene calls are TRBV11-2 and TRBJ1-4, with D tentatively TRBD1 (6 bases). CDR1 and CDR2 from the germline V gene are SGHAT and FQNNGV. This CDR3 has 15 residues. Trimming cost V 5 bases and J 7 bases, with 17 bases left between them. CDR3 protein: CASSLGGGSGEKLFF. CDR3 nucleotides: TGTGCCAGCAGCCTTGGGGGGGGCTCAGGTGAAAAACTGTTTTTT.

The chain links TRBV7-9 to TRBJ2-1, with TRBD2 as a possible D gene (5 bases). V was trimmed by 5 bases and J by 9 bases, leaving 20 bases between them. The CDR3 is 15 amino acids. Germline-derived CDR1 and CDR2 are SEHNR and FQNEAQ (reference sequence). In DNA form, the CDR3 reads TGTGCCAGCAGCCGTACGAGCGGATCAGGCGGTGAGCAGTTCTTC. Protein: CASSRTSGSGGEQFF.

The gene calls are TRBV11-3 and TRBJ1-6, with TRBD1 identical over 7 bases. The CDR3 has 13 amino acids. In germline, CDR1 is SGHNT, CDR2 YENEEA. J was trimmed by 10 bases and V by 4 bases; bases with no gene match: 4. The CDR3 DNA reads as TGTGCCAGCAGCTCGACAGGGTCCTCACCCCTCCACTTT. Its translation is CASSSTGSSPLHF.

V gene TRBV2 combines with J gene TRBJ1-6; D might be TRBD1 (6 bases). V was trimmed by 8 bases and J by 3 bases, leaving 11 bases between them. Germline V gene lookup returns CDR1 SNHLY and CDR2 FYNNEI. This CDR3 has 14 residues. The CDR3 coding sequence is TGTGCCAGCGCGCAGGGGAACTATAATTCACCCCTCCACTTT. Its protein product is CASAQGNYNSPLHF.

This clone was seen just once. The chain carries TRBV2 and TRBJ2-3; tentatively, D is TRBD2 (5 bases). Trimming cost V 6 bases and J 6 bases, with 22 bases left between them. The CDR3 has 16 residues. Germline CDR1 reads SNHLY; CDR2 reads FYNNEI. CDR3 protein: CASRGNGLRSRDTQYF. As DNA, the CDR3 is TGTGCCAGCAGGGGAAATGGACTGCGGAGTCGTGATACGCAGTATTTT.

This chain joins TRBV7-9 and TRBJ2-1, with D perhaps TRBD2 (7 bases). The CDR3 loop spans 13 amino acids. From germline, CDR1 is SEHNR and CDR2 FQNEAQ (reference sequence). Trimming left V 11 bases short and J 4 bases short, with 15 bases between. DNA for the CDR3: TGTGCCGCTGGTGGGGGGGCTTACAATGAGCAGTTCTTC. Amino acid sequence: CAAGGGAYNEQFF. Drawing the rest from reference TRBV7-9 and TRBJ2-1, the complete variable domain is DTGVSQNPRHKITKRGQNVTFRCDPISEHNRLYWYRQTLGQGPEFLTYFQNEAQLEKSRLLSDRFSAERPKGSFSTLEIQRTEQGDSAMYLCAAGGGAYNEQFFGPGTRLTVL.

The V and J genes are TRBV30 and TRBJ2-6, with 7 bases fitting TRBD1. Germline CDR1 is GTSNPN and CDR2 is SVGIG (reference sequence). The CDR3 length is 14 residues. After removal of 4 bases from V and 4 bases from J, the junction contained 4 bases not matched to a gene. CDR3 loop: CAWKQGSGANVLTF. The CDR3 coding sequence is TGTGCCTGGAAACAGGGGTCCGGGGCCAACGTCCTGACTTTC. The variable domain in full, with the rest retrieved from reference TRBV30 and TRBJ2-6, is SQTIHQWPATLVQPVGSPLSLECTVEGTSNPNLYWYRQAAGRGLQLLFYSVGIGQISSEVPQNLSASRPQDRQFILSSKKLLLSDSGFYLCAWKQGSGANVLTFGAGSRLTVL.

The chain combines TRBV6-1 with TRBJ1-5; weak D call: TRBD1 (5 bases). Between the trimmed V and J ends, which lost 3 bases and 9 bases, there was a span of 18 bases. This CDR3 contains 15 residues. Germline values: CDR1 MNHNS, CDR2 SASEGT. The CDR3 spells CASSDGREEVLPQHF. The CDR3 nucleotides are TGTGCCAGCAGTGATGGCAGGGAGGAGGTTTTGCCCCAGCATTTT.

This clone was found once. The J gene is TRBJ2-3, the V gene TRBV27; 13 bases match TRBD2. This CDR3 is built from 16 residues. Germline CDR1 reads MNHEY; CDR2 reads SMNVEV (reference sequence). J was trimmed by 8 bases and V by 5 bases; bases with no gene match: 10. CDR3 residues: CASSPPRTSGSFTQYF. As DNA, the CDR3 is TGTGCCAGCAGTCCGCCGAGGACTAGCGGGAGCTTTACGCAGTATTTT.

V usage is TRBV5-1 and J usage is TRBJ2-5; 8 bases line up with TRBD2. CDR1 is SGHRS and CDR2 is YFSETQ in the germline V gene. V was clipped by 0 bases and J by 2 bases; unmatched bases: 6. CDR3 length equals 16 residues. The CDR3 DNA reads as TGCGCCAGCAGCTTGGTTGCGGTAGCGGGACAAGAGACCCAGTACTTC. Its protein is CASSLVAVAGQETQYF.

This chain uses TRBV18 with TRBJ2-3; 11 nucleotides line up with TRBD1. This CDR3 contains 14 residues. The germline V gene encodes CDR1 KGHSH and CDR2 LQKENI. Unmatched junction bases numbered 7, after V lost 8 bases and J lost 6 bases. CDR3 nucleotide sequence: TGTGCCAGCCTACGGGGGACAGGGGGTGATACGCAGTATTTT. Translating gives CASLRGTGGDTQYF.

This chain uses TRBV2 with TRBJ2-7; the D is unclear. Germline V CDR1 and CDR2: SNHLY, FYNNEI. CDR3 length equals 12 residues. Trimming cost V 7 bases and J 9 bases, with 16 bases left between them. DNA for the CDR3: TGTGCCAGCATCCAAGTTGGGGTGCGGCAGTACTTC. This gives the protein CASIQVGVRQYF.

The table lists this clone with a count of one. The V and J genes are TRBV10-1 and TRBJ2-2, with D possibly being TRBD2 (6 bases). CDR1 and CDR2 from the germline V gene are WNHNN and SYGVQD (reference sequence). This CDR3 has 15 residues. Trimming took 4 bases from V and 1 from J, leaving 10 bases between them. The CDR3 coding sequence is TGCGCCAGCAGTGGATTGCGGGAGAACACCGGGGAGCTGTTTTTT. Its protein is CASSGLRENTGELFF.